Each of the 19 T cell receptor beta chains below was sequenced from the same sample in a study of metastatic and nonmetastatic thyroid tumors. TCRdb reanalyzed the PCR reads with MiXCR. The repertoire includes more than 10,000 clones, less than 30% of them detected once, and 3.6% sits in the top ten. No patient had received any treatment before thyroid surgery. The specimen sequenced was blood. The origin of the receptors is a female donor with papillary thyroid cancer or a benign thyroid nodule (not recorded which). Some clones in this sample may be carry-over from other donors' samples.

The chain recombines TRBV19 with TRBJ2-7; TRBD1 aligns across 7 bases. V trimming: 1 base; J trimming: 0 bases; junction bases outside the gene matches: 6. Germline CDR1 reads LNHDA; CDR2 reads SQIVND (reference sequence). This CDR3 has 16 residues. The CDR3 DNA follows: TGTGCCAGTAGTATAGGTCCGGGACAGTCCTCCTACGAGCAGTACTTC. Translation gives CASSIGPGQSSYEQYF.

This chain uses TRBV19 with TRBJ1-2, with D hard to call. Deletions cut 9 bases from V and 4 bases from J, with 18 bases between. The CDR3 consists of 14 residues. CDR1 LNHDA and CDR2 SQIVND come from the germline V gene (reference sequence). Here the CDR3 reads CASSLISLIYGYTF. CDR3 nucleotide sequence: TGTGCCAGCAGCTTGATATCACTGATCTATGGCTACACCTTC.

The chain links TRBV6-1 to TRBJ2-7, with TRBD1 as a possible D gene (6 bases). The V end lost 4 bases, the J end lost 5 bases, and 9 bases lay between the germline ends. The CDR3 extends over 12 amino acids. Germline CDR1 reads MNHNS; CDR2 reads SASEGT. The CDR3 DNA reads TGTGCCAGCAGTGCCCACAGGGACGAGCAGTACTTC. Amino acid sequence: CASSAHRDEQYF.

This clone was observed a few times. The chain combines TRBV28 with TRBJ1-1; the D is unclear. With 10 bases removed from V and 6 bases from J, the gap between germline ends came to 18 bases. Germline CDR1 and CDR2: MDHEN and SYDVKM. The CDR3 has 13 amino acids. The CDR3 bases are TGTGCCATTACACTCCCCTCCGGTGCTGAAGCTTTCTTT. Translating it yields CAITLPSGAEAFF.

This clone is categorized as medium-sized (0.01 to 0.1%). J is TRBJ1-2 and V is TRBV6-2 or TRBV6-3; 9 bases are a match to TRBD1. This CDR3 is built from 17 residues. V lost 4 bases, J lost 8 bases, and 17 bases stayed unmatched. CDR1 and CDR2 from the germline V gene are MNHEY and SVGEGT. The CDR3 coding sequence is TGTGCCAGCAGTTCTTTTCCGGGACAGGGCAACCCATGGGGCTACACCTTC. Translating gives CASSSFPGQGNPWGYTF.

This clone was counted only a few times. The rearrangement uses TRBV20-1 and TRBJ2-3; TRBD1 aligns across 7 bases. The CDR3 has 18 amino acids. J was trimmed by 0 bases and V by 5 bases; bases with no gene match: 17. Germline-derived CDR1 and CDR2 are DFQATT and SNEGSKA (reference sequence). The CDR3 bases are TGCAGTGCTCGCCCCCCTCTCGGGACAGAAGATAGCACAGATACGCAGTATTTT. As protein: CSARPPLGTEDSTDTQYF.

This clone was found many times. This sequence joins TRBV20-1 and TRBJ1-2; 10 bases align to TRBD1. V lost 3 bases to trimming and J lost 8 bases; unmatched junction nucleotides: 9. Germline V gives CDR1 DFQATT, CDR2 SNEGSKA (reference sequence). This CDR3 comprises 14 residues. The CDR3 sequence: CSARTGTGVSGYTF. The CDR3 bases are TGCAGTGCTAGGACCGGGACAGGGGTGTCGGGCTACACCTTC.

This clone was picked up one time. This chain uses TRBV5-1 with TRBJ2-7; possible D gene TRBD1, 5 bases. Germline CDR1 reads SGHRS; CDR2 reads YFSETQ. V was clipped by 4 bases and J by 3 bases, with 5 bases between them. The CDR3 totals 11 residues. For the CDR3, the DNA is TGCGCCAGCAGCAGGGGCTACGAGCAGTACTTC. Translation gives CASSRGYEQYF.

This clone was observed many times. The CDR3 bases are TGTGCCAGCAGCTTGGATCTAGGGTCGTGGTATTTT. It specifies CASSLDLGSWYF. The chain has TRBV5-5 and TRBJ2-3, with D hard to call. Trimming pared 0 bases from V and 14 bases from J, leaving 13 bases between. The CDR3 runs 12 residues. Germline-derived CDR1 and CDR2 are SGHKS and YYEKEE (reference sequence).

This clone is judged medium-sized. The chain is built from TRBV19 and TRBJ2-1; the match to TRBD1 covers 8 bases. V trimming: 5 bases; J trimming: 3 bases; junction bases outside the gene matches: 3. Germline V gives CDR1 LNHDA, CDR2 SQIVND (reference sequence). This CDR3 is built from 14 residues. CDR3 DNA: TGTGCCAGTAGTGACAGGGGATTCTACAATGAGCAGTTCTTC. This sequence encodes CASSDRGFYNEQFF.

Notes on this clone: Because it lacks the conserved phenylalanine or tryptophan at the end, this CDR3 is likely a read error. It is unclear where the CDR3 begins or ends on the DNA, so no DNA is shown, and the CDR3 is as TCRdb lists it. The chain employs TRBV2 and TRBJ1-1. Germline loops: CDR1 SNHLY, CDR2 FYNNEI. With termini counted, the CDR3 has 8 amino acids. CDR3 amino acids: CASSEEDD.

This clone showed up many times. Other DNA sequences in this specimen translate into the identical CDR3. V usage is TRBV19 and J usage is TRBJ2-3, with 10 nucleotides matching TRBD1. The CDR3 loop spans 15 amino acids. In germline, CDR1 is LNHDA, CDR2 SQIVND (reference sequence). The trim removed 3 bases at V and 10 bases at J, leaving 10 bases unmatched. Here the CDR3 reads CASSMRQDGQGAQYF. CDR3 DNA sequence: TGTGCCAGTAGTATGCGCCAAGACGGACAGGGGGCGCAGTATTTT.

Ten or more counts support this clone. The CDR3 DNA is TGTGCCAGCAGTATTACAAGTTTGAACACCGGGGAGCTGTTTTTT. As protein: CASSITSLNTGELFF. The chain combines TRBV11-2 with TRBJ2-2, with no clear D. Germline CDR1 SGHAT, CDR2 FQNNGV. This CDR3 contains 15 residues. V lost 6 bases to trimming and J lost 1 base, with 12 bases between them. Drawing the rest from reference TRBV11-2 and TRBJ2-2, the complete variable domain is EAGVAQSPRYKIIEKRQSVAFWCNPISGHATLYWYQQILGQGPKLLIQFQNNGVVDDSQLPKDRFSAERLKGVDSTLKIQPAKLEDSAVYLCASSITSLNTGELFFGEGSRLTVL.

This clone was counted many times. The rearrangement joins TRBV7-2 to TRBJ2-2; 10 positions agree with TRBD2. This CDR3 has 16 amino acids. Germline V lookup: CDR1 SGHTA, CDR2 FQGNSA. V was pared by 4 bases and J by 6 bases, with 8 bases of the junction left unmatched. The DNA of the CDR3 is TGTGCCAGCAGCTCAAGCGGGGGGGCCTGGGCCGGGGAGCTGTTTTTT. This encodes CASSSSGGAWAGELFF.

By share, this clone ranks as medium-sized. The V gene is TRBV10-2, the J gene TRBJ1-1, with no clear D. Germline V gene sequence: CDR1 WSHSY, CDR2 SAAADI. This CDR3 has 14 residues. The V and J ends lost 0 bases and 3 bases respectively, with 8 bases between them. As DNA, the CDR3 is TGCGCCAGCAGTGAGTCCGTGGGGTACACTGAAGCTTTCTTT. Translated: CASSESVGYTEAFF.

This clone was seen only a few times. The chain couples TRBV25-1 to TRBJ2-7; 10 bases are shared with TRBD1. The CDR3 contains 22 residues. Germline V lookup: CDR1 MGHDK, CDR2 SYGVNS. With 5 bases clipped from V and 1 base from J, the junction kept 26 bases outside the gene matches. The CDR3 DNA reads TGTGCCAGCAGTTTATTTTATCTGGGTCCGGGACAGGGGACACTCCGTTCCTACGAGCAGTACTTC. Protein sequence: CASSLFYLGPGQGTLRSYEQYF.

The V and J genes are TRBV5-1 and TRBJ2-1, with 10 bases that match TRBD2. CDR1 and CDR2 (germline): SGHRS, YFSETQ. The CDR3 is 15 residues long. Trimming removed 0 bases from V and 3 bases from J; junction bases left unmatched: 0. The CDR3 nucleotides are TGCGCCAGCAGCTTGGGACTAGCGGGCTACAATGAGCAGTTCTTC. This sequence encodes CASSLGLAGYNEQFF.

This chain joins TRBV5-1 and TRBJ2-2; 10 bases line up with TRBD2. V was pared by 0 bases and J by 5 bases, with 7 bases of the junction left unmatched. This CDR3 contains 17 residues. The V gene's germline CDR1 is SGHRS and CDR2 YFSETQ. The CDR3 region has the DNA TGCGCCAGCAGCTTGGACATACTAGCGGGACAAACCGGGGAGCTGTTTTTT. It translates to CASSLDILAGQTGELFF. The full variable domain, rest sourced from reference TRBV5-1 and TRBJ2-2, is KAGVTQTPRYLIKTRGQQVTLSCSPISGHRSVSWYQQTPGQGLQFLFEYFSETQRNKGNFPGRFSGRQFSNSRSEMNVSTLELGDSALYLCASSLDILAGQTGELFFGEGSRLTVL.

This rearrangement joins TRBV6-1 to TRBJ2-3, with TRBD2 matching over 8 bases. The CDR3 is 16 amino acids. The germline V gene has CDR1 MNHNS and CDR2 SASEGT. With 7 bases clipped from V and 0 bases from J, the junction kept 9 bases outside the gene matches. Here the CDR3 reads CASTRGGPTSTDTQYF. For the CDR3, the DNA is TGTGCCAGCACCCGGGGGGGGCCCACTAGCACAGATACGCAGTATTTT.